This T cell receptor beta chain was obtained from a study of blood T cell repertoires in COVID-19. Study-wide context: COVID-19 samples from acute and convalescent phases originated in the United States, Italy and Spain.

J gave up 9 bases and V 0 bases, and 5 bases lay outside the gene matches. Germline values: CDR1 LGHNA, CDR2 YNFKEQ. The length of the CDR3 is 15 residues. Sequencing was performed with immunoSEQ multiplex PCR; in TCRdb, only in-frame clones are kept and a portion is missing. This table holds roughly 49,000 clones, about 89% found once. The J gene is TRBJ2-1, the V gene TRBV4-2; 10 bases fit TRBD2. Material for sequencing was peripheral blood. The TCR comes from a human donor in a cohort sampled during active COVID-19. The DNA for the CDR3 is TGTGCCAGCAGCCAAGAAGAGCGGGGGGGCCTTGAGCAGTTCTTC. It codes for CASSQEERGGLEQFF.